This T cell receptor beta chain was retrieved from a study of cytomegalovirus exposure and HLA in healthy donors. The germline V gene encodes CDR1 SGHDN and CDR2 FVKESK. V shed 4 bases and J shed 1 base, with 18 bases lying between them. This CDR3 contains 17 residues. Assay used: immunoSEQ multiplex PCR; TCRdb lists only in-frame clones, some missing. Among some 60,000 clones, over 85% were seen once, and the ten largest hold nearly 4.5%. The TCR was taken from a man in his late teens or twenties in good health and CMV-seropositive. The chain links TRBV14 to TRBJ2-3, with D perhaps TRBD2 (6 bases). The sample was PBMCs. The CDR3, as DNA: TGTGCCAGCAGCCCGGGAACGGGAGCGGGTGGCACAGATACGCAGTATTTT. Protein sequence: CASSPGTGAGGTDTQYF.